These 20 T cell receptor beta chains were sequenced from one sample in a study of blood T cells in healthy people across ages (dated by TCRdb to about 2015). Library preparation employed 5' RACE. Sequencer: Illumina HiSeq 2500. A second PCR of roughly 7 to 12 cycles was run with a J-beta primer mix and a sample-barcoded 5' primer. TCRdb handled the public reads itself, with Q25 trimming in fastp and clone calling in MiXCR, and kept productive beta chains. Every distinct CDR3 protein forms one entry, paired with its most common genes and DNA. For this sample there are about a million distinct CDR3 sequences; roughly 43% appear just once. The leading ten clones occupy 13% of the sample. Material: blood. These receptors all come from a young man in good health.

Ten or more counts support this clonotype. V usage is TRBV6-1 and J usage is TRBJ1-2; 7 bases line up with TRBD1. Unmatched junction bases numbered 7, after V lost 4 bases and J lost 2 bases. Germline CDR1 MNHNS, CDR2 SASEGT. This CDR3 is 15 amino acids long. The CDR3 region is CASSVYPTGNYGYTF. The CDR3 nucleotides are TGTGCCAGCAGTGTCTACCCGACAGGGAACTATGGCTACACCTTC.

This clonotype showed up just a few times. The genes are TRBV20-1 and TRBJ2-5; a weak D match, TRBD2 (6 bases). The CDR3 sequence is 14 residues long. Germline CDR1 DFQATT, CDR2 SNEGSKA (reference sequence). Trimming pared 6 bases from V and 1 base from J, leaving 15 bases between. CDR3 bases: TGCAGTGCCCGCGGGACTTCAATCCAAGAGACCCAGTACTTC. Its protein is CSARGTSIQETQYF.

This CDR3 is CASSLERVGRNSPLHF. CDR3 coding DNA: TGTGCCAGCAGCTTAGAGCGGGTTGGTCGTAATTCACCCCTCCACTTT. The chain employs TRBV11-2 and TRBJ1-6; D is unclear. The V end was cut by 0 bases, the J end by 6 bases, with 12 bases between. Germline V gene sequence: CDR1 SGHAT, CDR2 FQNNGV. The CDR3 runs 16 residues.

This clonotype was recorded a few times. This sequence joins TRBV5-5 and TRBJ1-2; D is unresolved. The CDR3 sequence is 13 residues long. Germline V gene data show CDR1 as SGHKS and CDR2 as YYEKEE (reference sequence). V shed 4 bases and J shed 2 bases, with 9 bases lying between them. The CDR3 bases are TGTGCCAGCAGCCAAAACCCGAACTATGGCTACACCTTC. Encoded protein: CASSQNPNYGYTF.

This clonotype has more than one count but fewer than ten. The chain is built from TRBV2 and TRBJ2-5, with D unclear. The DNA end is more similar to TRBJ2-7, so the J call may be wrong. Germline assignment: CDR1 SNHLY and CDR2 FYNNEI. This CDR3 is built from 14 residues. CDR3 bases: TGTGCCAGCAAGGTAGATACCGGGCCCTACGAGCAGTACTTC. It is translated as CASKVDTGPYEQYF.

This clonotype was seen more than once but under ten times. The CDR3 DNA reads as TGCAGTGCTAGCGAGGTGCCCGGCTACACCTTC. It encodes CSASEVPGYTF. This chain uses TRBV20-1 with TRBJ1-2; D uncertain. Germline lookup yields CDR1 DFQATT and CDR2 SNEGSKA (reference sequence). Trimming took off 3 bases at V and 8 bases at J, with 10 bases between the two ends. The CDR3 has 11 residues.

V usage is TRBV15 and J usage is TRBJ2-3; TRBD1 agrees at 7 bases. This CDR3 comprises 12 residues. V gave up 4 bases and J gave up 11 bases; unmatched junction bases: 6. Looked up from germline, CDR1 is LNHNV and CDR2 is YYDKDF (reference sequence). The CDR3 spells CATSTRDRLQYF. The CDR3 nucleotides are TGTGCCACCAGCACCCGGGACAGACTGCAGTATTTT.

This clonotype came up once. This chain joins TRBV4-1 and TRBJ2-7; 8 bases agree with TRBD1. The DNA end is a closer match to TRBJ2-4, so the J assignment may be wrong. This CDR3 has 17 residues. Germline V lookup: CDR1 MGHRA, CDR2 YSYEKL. The CDR3, as DNA: TGCGCCAGCAGCCGAGGGAGACAGGGGCGCAGCAAAAACATTCAGTACTTC. Protein: CASSRGRQGRSKNIQYF.

This clonotype came up a few times. The V gene is TRBV9, the J gene TRBJ2-2; D gene unclear. Trimming cost V 0 bases and J 5 bases, with 14 bases left between them. Germline CDR1 and CDR2: SGDLS and YYNGEE. This CDR3 has 16 residues. The CDR3 sequence: CASSVDAGQYTGELFF. The CDR3 DNA reads as TGTGCCAGCAGCGTAGACGCCGGGCAGTATACCGGGGAGCTGTTTTTT.

This clonotype was counted ten times or more. This could be a read error, since a much larger clone is one nucleotide away. V gene TRBV9 combines with J gene TRBJ2-3, with unresolved D. CDR3 length: 16 residues. V was shortened by 4 bases and J by 0 bases, with 15 bases between the two germline ends. Per germline, CDR1 SGDLS and CDR2 YYNGEE. The DNA of the CDR3 is TGTGCCAGCAGCCCCCGGACCGCGATAAGCACAGATACGCAGTATTTT. This translates into CASSPRTAISTDTQYF.

The rearrangement joins TRBV20-1 to TRBJ2-7; D is uncertain. With 0 bases removed from V and 3 bases from J, the gap between germline ends came to 9 bases. This CDR3 is built from 13 residues. Germline V gene sequence: CDR1 DFQATT, CDR2 SNEGSKA (reference sequence). The CDR3 sequence: CSARDQHDYEQYF. The CDR3 DNA follows: TGCAGTGCTAGAGATCAACACGACTACGAGCAGTACTTC.

The chain has TRBV7-3 and TRBJ2-5; 8 bases map to TRBD2. The junction had 9 bases not matched to a gene; V was cut back by 5 bases and J by 4 bases. Germline CDR1 is SGHTA and CDR2 is FQGTGA. The CDR3 loop spans 15 amino acids. The CDR3 sequence is CASSPHGTRGETQYF. In DNA, the CDR3 is TGTGCCAGCAGCCCACACGGGACTAGAGGAGAGACCCAGTACTTC. The full variable domain, in which reference TRBV7-3 and TRBJ2-5 provide the parts outside the CDR3, is GAGVSQTPSNKVTEKGKYVELRCDPISGHTALYWYRQSLGQGPEFLIYFQGTGAADDSGLPNDRFFAVRPEGSVSTLKIQRTERGDSAVYLCASSPHGTRGETQYFGPGTRLLVL.

The genes are TRBV6-1 and TRBJ1-1; 8 nucleotides match TRBD1. The V and J ends lost 11 bases and 4 bases, in that order; junction bases with no gene match: 12. From germline, CDR1 is MNHNS and CDR2 SASEGT. This CDR3 region has 14 residues. CDR3 in DNA: TGTGCCGTAACCAGGACAGGGAGTCGCACTGAAGCTTTCTTT. This sequence encodes CAVTRTGSRTEAFF.

The rearrangement uses TRBV29-1 and TRBJ2-1; D is undetermined. V was cut by 3 bases and J by 0 bases, with 9 bases left in between. CDR3 length: 14 residues. The V gene's germline CDR1 is SQVTM and CDR2 ANQGSEA. CDR3 DNA sequence: TGCAGCGTTGAGTACCGGGTCTCCTACAATGAGCAGTTCTTC. This encodes CSVEYRVSYNEQFF.

The genes are TRBV4-1 and TRBJ2-3; 10 bases agree with TRBD2. Trimming took 2 bases from V and 4 from J; bases not matched to a gene: 6. The germline CDR1 and CDR2 sequences are MGHRA and YSYEKL. The CDR3 spans 16 residues. The CDR3 coding sequence is TGCGCCAGCAGCCAACGTAGCGGGGGGACTGCAGATACGCAGTATTTT. This codes for CASSQRSGGTADTQYF.

V usage is TRBV20-1 and J usage is TRBJ2-7, with 7 nucleotides matching TRBD1. CDR3 length: 13 amino acids. Germline loops: CDR1 DFQATT, CDR2 SNEGSKA (reference sequence). V shed 3 bases, J shed 4 bases, and the junction held 6 bases outside the gene matches. CDR3 DNA sequence: TGCAGTGCTAGGGGGACAGCAACATACGAGCAGTACTTC. Protein product: CSARGTATYEQYF.

The chain recombines TRBV2 with TRBJ1-2, with D tentatively TRBD1 (6 bases). Germline CDR1 reads SNHLY; CDR2 reads FYNNEI. The CDR3 sequence is 14 residues long. The ends were cut back, 7 bases at V and 7 bases at J, with 19 bases in the middle. CDR3 protein: CASNAAWQGSGYTF. The CDR3, as DNA: TGTGCCAGCAATGCTGCCTGGCAGGGGTCTGGCTACACCTTC.

This clonotype turned up a few times. The chain couples TRBV27 to TRBJ2-1; D perhaps matches TRBD1 (5 bases). Trimming cost V 2 bases and J 2 bases, with 10 bases left between them. This CDR3 region has 15 residues. CDR1 is MNHEY, CDR2 SMNVEV, per germline (reference sequence). CDR3 residues: CASSLGAGPYNEQFF. The DNA of the CDR3 is TGTGCCAGCAGTTTAGGGGCAGGGCCCTACAATGAGCAGTTCTTC.

This clonotype was detected only a few times. The gene calls are TRBV5-1 and TRBJ2-3; D remains ambiguous. The CDR3 contains 13 residues. Trimming removed 2 bases at V and 5 bases at J, with 9 bases between. Germline CDR1 and CDR2: SGHRS and YFSETQ. CDR3 nucleotide sequence: TGCGCCAGCAGCTTATCGCCGGGAGATACGCAGTATTTT. This sequence encodes CASSLSPGDTQYF.

The chain couples TRBV7-9 to TRBJ1-2; D is perhaps TRBD1 (6 bases). V was clipped by 4 bases and J by 7 bases, with 13 bases between them. The CDR3 length is 13 residues. Germline CDR1 SEHNR, CDR2 FQNEAQ (reference sequence). The CDR3, as DNA: TGTGCCAGCAGCTCGGACAGCCCTGGTGGCTACACCTTC. It is translated as CASSSDSPGGYTF.